The sequence of this T cell receptor (beta chain) was determined in a study of cytomegalovirus exposure and HLA in healthy donors. For the study at large: Most genotyped donors, over 70% of around 370, had Caucasian-associated genetic ancestry. Findings of the study overall: It has been reported that TCR beta sequences accurately predicted the HLA-A and HLA-B alleles of most subjects.

The CDR3 is made up of 13 amino acids. Germline V gives CDR1 SEHNR, CDR2 FQNEAQ (reference sequence). V lost 1 base and J 6 bases, leaving 9 bases between the germline ends. At sampling all donors were nominally healthy, likely with unrecorded immune exposures. On this clone: The antigen is not known.

PCR used 60 Vbeta primers and 13 Jbeta primers. Sequencing used immunoSEQ multiplex PCR; TCRdb keeps in-frame clones, though not all of them. The sample lists approximately 80,000 clones, more than 65% occurring once. The specimen sequenced was PBMCs. This chain links TRBV7-9 with TRBJ1-2; a weak D match, TRBD1 (6 bases). This TCR was sampled from a woman aged 40 to 55 in good health and CMV-seropositive. CDR3: CASSLGNRDGYTF. The DNA of the CDR3 is TGTGCCAGCAGCTTAGGGAACAGGGATGGCTACACCTTC.